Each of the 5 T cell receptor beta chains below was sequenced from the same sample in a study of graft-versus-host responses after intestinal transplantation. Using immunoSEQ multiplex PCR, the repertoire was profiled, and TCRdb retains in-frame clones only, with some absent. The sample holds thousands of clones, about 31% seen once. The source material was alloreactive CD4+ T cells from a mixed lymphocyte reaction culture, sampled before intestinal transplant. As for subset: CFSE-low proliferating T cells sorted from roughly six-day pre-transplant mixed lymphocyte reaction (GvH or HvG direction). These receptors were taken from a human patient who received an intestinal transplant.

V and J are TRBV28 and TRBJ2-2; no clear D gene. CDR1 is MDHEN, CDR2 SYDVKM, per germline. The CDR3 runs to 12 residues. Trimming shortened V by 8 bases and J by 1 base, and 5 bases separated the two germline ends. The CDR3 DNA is TGTGCCAGCGGCGGGAACACCGGGGAGCTGTTTTTT. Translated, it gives CASGGNTGELFF.

CDR3 nucleotides: TGTGCCAGCAGCTCCTCTCAGGGGGATTACAATCAGCCCCAGCATTTT. As protein: CASSSSQGDYNQPQHF. The chain recombines TRBV7-3 with TRBJ1-5, with 7 nucleotides matching TRBD1. Germline V gives CDR1 SGHTA, CDR2 FQGTGA. The CDR3 is 16 amino acids. Unmatched junction bases numbered 9, after V lost 4 bases and J lost 3 bases.

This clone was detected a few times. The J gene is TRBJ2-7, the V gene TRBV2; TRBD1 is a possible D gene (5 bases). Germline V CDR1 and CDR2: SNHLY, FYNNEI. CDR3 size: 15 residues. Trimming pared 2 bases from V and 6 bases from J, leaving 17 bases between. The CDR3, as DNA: TGTGCCAGCAGTGAAACGCAGGGTGTAGGCGCCGAGCAGTACTTC. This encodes CASSETQGVGAEQYF.

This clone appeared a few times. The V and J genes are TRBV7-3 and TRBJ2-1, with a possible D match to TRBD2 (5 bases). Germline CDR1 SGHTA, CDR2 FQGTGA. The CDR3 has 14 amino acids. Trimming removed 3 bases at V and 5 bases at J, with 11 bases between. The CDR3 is CASSLTGLNNEQFF. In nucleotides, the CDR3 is TGTGCCAGCAGCTTGACCGGACTGAACAATGAGCAGTTCTTC.

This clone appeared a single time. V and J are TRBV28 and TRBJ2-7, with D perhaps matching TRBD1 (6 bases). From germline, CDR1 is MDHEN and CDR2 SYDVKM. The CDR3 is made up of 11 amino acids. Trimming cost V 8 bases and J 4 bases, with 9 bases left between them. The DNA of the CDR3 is TGTGCCAGCCGAGGGGGTTACGAGCAGTACTTC. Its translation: CASRGGYEQYF.